The 24 T cell receptor beta chains listed next were all sequenced from one sample in a study of T-cell reconstitution after alpha-beta-depleted transplantation in children. The TCRbeta library was prepared with unique molecular identifiers. MiXCR was run by TCRdb on the PCR reads, yielding one entry per CDR3 protein. The sample has 700,000 to 950,000 distinct CDR3 sequences; less than 20% are singletons. This specimen consisted of PBMCs, mostly from graft donor cells, obtained 360 days after TCRalphabeta/CD19-depleted stem cell transplant. The origin of the receptors is a male patient aged 10-17 years who had a stem cell transplant for acute lymphoblastic leukemia, so the T cells may come from the graft donor.

V is TRBV9 and J is TRBJ2-7; 8 nucleotides agree with TRBD1. V gave up 0 bases and J gave up 4 bases; unmatched junction bases: 6. CDR3 length: 15 amino acids. CDR1 is SGDLS, CDR2 YYNGEE, per germline. CDR3 in DNA: TGTGCCAGCAGCGTAGGAAGGACAGGGTATTACGAGCAGTACTTC. It translates to CASSVGRTGYYEQYF. The full variable domain, completed using reference TRBV9 and TRBJ2-7, is DSGVTQTPKHLITATGQRVTLRCSPRSGDLSVYWYQQSLDQGLQFLIQYYNGEERAKGNILERFSAQQFPDLHSELNLSSLELGDSALYFCASSVGRTGYYEQYFGPGTRLTVT.

The table lists this clonotype with a few counts. The rearrangement links TRBV20-1 to TRBJ2-7; weak D call: TRBD2 (6 bases). CDR3 length: 16 residues. Germline lookup yields CDR1 DFQATT and CDR2 SNEGSKA (reference sequence). Trimming shortened V by 6 bases and J by 4 bases, and 25 bases separated the two germline ends. The CDR3 spells CSASRSGRDSGYEQYF. CDR3 DNA: TGCAGTGCATCCCGATCCGGCCGGGATAGCGGATACGAGCAGTACTTC.

This clonotype was observed a few times. CDR3 sequence reads: CASSRSGPYEQYF. The CDR3 nucleotides are TGTGCCAGCAGCCGCTCGGGGCCCTACGAGCAGTACTTC. The gene calls are TRBV14 and TRBJ2-7; D is tentatively TRBD1 or TRBD2 (5 bases each). Between the trimmed V and J ends, which lost 4 bases and 2 bases, there was a span of 9 bases. There are 13 residues in the CDR3. Germline V gene data show CDR1 as SGHDN and CDR2 as FVKESK.

The J gene is TRBJ2-3, the V gene TRBV5-1; 12 bases map to TRBD2. The germline CDR1 and CDR2 sequences are SGHRS and YFSETQ. This CDR3 has 19 residues. V lost 0 bases to trimming and J lost 5 bases; unmatched junction nucleotides: 13. CDR3 bases: TGCGCCAGCAGCTTGGCTACCAACGGACTAGCGGGATCAGGAGATACGCAGTATTTT. Protein product: CASSLATNGLAGSGDTQYF.

At least ten counts were recorded for this clonotype. The chain couples TRBV12-3 or TRBV12-4 to TRBJ1-1; D gene unclear. The CDR3 consists of 13 residues. Between the trimmed V and J ends, which lost 10 bases and 1 base, there was a span of 13 bases. As DNA, the CDR3 is TGTGCCAAGAGGACGGTGGGGAACACTGAAGCTTTCTTT. This encodes CAKRTVGNTEAFF.

This clonotype was found many times. The DNA for the CDR3 is TGTGCCAGCAGCCACCGGGATAGCTCCTACAATGAGCAGTTCTTC. Translated, it gives CASSHRDSSYNEQFF. V usage is TRBV3-1 and J usage is TRBJ2-1, with TRBD2 as a possible D gene (5 bases). Germline CDR1 is LGHDT and CDR2 is YNNKEL (reference sequence). This CDR3 has 15 amino acids. Trimming stripped 3 bases from V and 0 bases from J, with 9 bases between.

This clonotype was detected only a few times. The CDR3 nucleotides read TGTGCCAGCAGTGAATGGGGACAGGGGAACACTGAAGCTTTCTTT. Translated: CASSEWGQGNTEAFF. This chain links TRBV25-1 with TRBJ1-1, with 9 bases aligning to TRBD1. In germline, CDR1 is MGHDK, CDR2 SYGVNS. This CDR3 is built from 15 residues. Trimming cost V 1 base and J 1 base; bases outside gene matches: 1.

This clonotype was found a few times. This chain uses TRBV20-1 with TRBJ2-5, with 7 bases matching TRBD2. Trimming at V came to 2 bases and at J to 4 bases, leaving 16 bases not matched to a gene. Germline V CDR1 and CDR2: DFQATT, SNEGSKA (reference sequence). This CDR3 is 17 amino acids long. The CDR3 here is CSARKTDLQRDRETQYF. DNA for the CDR3: TGCAGTGCTAGAAAAACCGACTTGCAGCGGGATAGAGAGACCCAGTACTTC.

The chain uses TRBV29-1 and TRBJ2-1; 7 nucleotides agree with TRBD2. The J segment lost 7 bases and the V segment lost 4 bases, leaving 16 bases of the junction unmatched. This CDR3 region has 16 residues. From germline, CDR1 is SQVTM and CDR2 ANQGSEA. For the CDR3, the DNA is TGCAGCGTTGTTCCCTGGGGGGGGAGGGGCGGGAATGAGCAGTTCTTC. Encoded protein: CSVVPWGGRGGNEQFF.

This clonotype appeared a few times. The chain employs TRBV30 and TRBJ2-1, with TRBD2 identical over 9 bases. V dropped 6 bases and J dropped 3; count of bases not matched to a gene: 6. The CDR3 spans 14 residues. In germline, CDR1 is GTSNPN, CDR2 SVGIG (reference sequence). CDR3 in amino acids: CACSGGRFYNEQFF. CDR3 bases: TGTGCCTGTAGCGGGGGTCGCTTCTACAATGAGCAGTTCTTC. Combining the CDR3 with reference TRBV30 and TRBJ2-1 gives the whole variable domain SQTIHQWPATLVQPVGSPLSLECTVEGTSNPNLYWYRQAAGRGLQLLFYSVGIGQISSEVPQNLSASRPQDRQFILSSKKLLLSDSGFYLCACSGGRFYNEQFFGPGTRLTVL.

This clonotype was counted between two and nine times. The chain recombines TRBV11-2 with TRBJ2-7, with a possible D match to TRBD1 (6 bases). The germline CDR1 and CDR2 sequences are SGHAT and FQNNGV. The CDR3 is 13 amino acids. Trimming removed 5 bases from V and 4 bases from J, with 12 bases in between. CDR3 region: CASSPQGRYEQYF. The CDR3, as DNA: TGTGCCAGCAGCCCACAGGGCAGGTACGAGCAGTACTTC. The whole variable domain, remainder taken from reference TRBV11-2 and TRBJ2-7, is EAGVAQSPRYKIIEKRQSVAFWCNPISGHATLYWYQQILGQGPKLLIQFQNNGVVDDSQLPKDRFSAERLKGVDSTLKIQPAKLEDSAVYLCASSPQGRYEQYFGPGTRLTVT.

In its sample, this clonotype was seen a few times. The chain couples TRBV7-8 to TRBJ2-7; TRBD1 matches 10 bases. Losses at the gene ends were 5 bases for V and 3 bases for J; bases not matched to a gene: 7. The CDR3 is 15 amino acids. Germline V lookup: CDR1 SGHVS, CDR2 FQNEAQ. The CDR3 DNA is TGTGCCAGCAGCCAACCGGGACAGGGGAACTACGAGCAGTACTTC. This translates into CASSQPGQGNYEQYF.

The rearrangement joins TRBV11-3 to TRBJ2-1; TRBD2 aligns across 13 bases. The CDR3 totals 16 residues. The V gene's germline CDR1 is SGHNT and CDR2 YENEEA. V shed 5 bases and J 5 bases; nucleotides not matched to a gene: 6. The CDR3 spells CASSPTSGRDHNEQFF. The CDR3 nucleotides read TGTGCCAGCAGCCCCACTAGCGGGAGGGACCACAATGAGCAGTTCTTC.

This clonotype was recorded a few times. The chain is built from TRBV5-1 and TRBJ1-1, with 8 bases that match TRBD1. CDR3 size: 15 residues. V lost 2 bases and J lost 5; bases outside the gene matches: 8. CDR1 and CDR2 from the germline V gene are SGHRS and YFSETQ. The chain's CDR3 is CASSFSRGLNTEAFF. CDR3 nucleotide sequence: TGCGCCAGCAGCTTCTCCAGGGGGCTCAATACTGAAGCTTTCTTT.

The chain joins TRBV18 to TRBJ2-5; D unclear. The ends were cut back, 3 bases at V and 10 bases at J, with 15 bases in the middle. Germline V gene sequence: CDR1 KGHSH, CDR2 LQKENI. This CDR3 comprises 13 residues. In nucleotides, the CDR3 is TGTGCCAGCTCACCTCAGACCGAACCGGACCAGTACTTC. Translated, it gives CASSPQTEPDQYF.

This clonotype was seen more than once but under ten times. This chain connects TRBV7-9 to TRBJ2-1; 13 nucleotides line up with TRBD2. Germline V gene lookup returns CDR1 SEHNR and CDR2 FQNEAQ (reference sequence). V shed 2 bases, J shed 8 bases, and the junction held 6 bases outside the gene matches. The CDR3 contains 16 residues. The CDR3 sequence is CASSLRTSGRDHEQFF. CDR3 sequence (DNA): TGTGCCAGCAGCTTAAGGACTAGCGGGAGAGATCATGAGCAGTTCTTC.

This clonotype showed up just a few times. The chain carries TRBV6-5 and TRBJ2-5; 10 bases match TRBD2. The CDR3 has 17 amino acids. Germline CDR1 reads MNHEY; CDR2 reads SVGAGI. The V segment lost 0 bases and the J segment 4 bases; nucleotides outside the gene matches: 8. The CDR3 DNA follows: TGTGCCAGCAGTTACTCGAGAGCTAGCGGGAGATCAGAGACCCAGTACTTC. Encoded protein: CASSYSRASGRSETQYF.

Many counts were recorded for this clonotype. This sequence joins TRBV9 and TRBJ2-3, with 8 bases aligning to TRBD1. The CDR3 is made up of 13 amino acids. Trimming took 3 bases from V and 4 from J; bases not matched to a gene: 1. Germline CDR1 and CDR2: SGDLS and YYNGEE. Here the CDR3 DNA reads TGTGCCAGCAGCGGACAGGGGTCAGATACGCAGTATTTT. Translation: CASSGQGSDTQYF. The variable domain in full, completed from reference TRBV9 and TRBJ2-3, reads DSGVTQTPKHLITATGQRVTLRCSPRSGDLSVYWYQQSLDQGLQFLIQYYNGEERAKGNILERFSAQQFPDLHSELNLSSLELGDSALYFCASSGQGSDTQYFGPGTRLTVL.

V is TRBV4-1 and J is TRBJ1-1; D uncertain. CDR1 and CDR2 from the germline V gene are MGHRA and YSYEKL. The CDR3 extends over 13 amino acids. Trimming pared 7 bases from V and 6 bases from J, leaving 15 bases between. The CDR3 region has the DNA TGCGCCAGCATCCAGACCCCTTCCGCTGAAGCTTTCTTT. It encodes CASIQTPSAEAFF.

V usage is TRBV6-1 and J usage is TRBJ2-3; 12 bases align to TRBD2. Losses at the gene ends were 3 bases for V and 6 bases for J; bases not matched to a gene: 4. Looked up from germline, CDR1 is MNHNS and CDR2 is SASEGT. The CDR3 is 15 amino acids. The CDR3 DNA reads TGTGCCAGCAGTGAGACTAGCGGGAGAACCGATACGCAGTATTTT. It translates to CASSETSGRTDTQYF.

This clonotype has a handful of counts. CDR3 sequence reads: CASSEIPRGYTF. The CDR3 region has the DNA TGTGCCAGCAGTGAAATACCCAGGGGCTACACCTTC. V usage is TRBV25-1 and J usage is TRBJ1-2; D unresolved. CDR3 size: 12 residues. The germline V gene encodes CDR1 MGHDK and CDR2 SYGVNS. Between the trimmed V and J ends, which lost 2 bases and 8 bases, there was a span of 9 bases.

This clonotype was seen more than once but under ten times. The J gene is TRBJ2-4, the V gene TRBV7-8; 7 positions agree with TRBD1. Trimming removed 5 bases from V and 6 bases from J; junction bases left unmatched: 10. The V gene's germline CDR1 is SGHVS and CDR2 FQNEAQ. The CDR3 runs 15 residues. CDR3 bases: TGTGCCAGCAGCGCTCACAGACAGGGCGGAAACATTCAGTACTTC. Its protein is CASSAHRQGGNIQYF.

In its sample, this clonotype was seen a few times. V is TRBV6-1 and J is TRBJ2-1; D ambiguous. The CDR3 has 16 amino acids. Germline CDR1 MNHNS, CDR2 SASEGT. V was cut by 7 bases and J by 8 bases, with 24 bases left in between. DNA for the CDR3: TGTGCCAGCACCGCTTACCGGACCAGACGTCTGGATGAGCAGTTCTTC. It codes for CASTAYRTRRLDEQFF.

This clonotype was found a few times. The J gene is TRBJ2-2, the V gene TRBV27, with TRBD2 identical over 10 bases. CDR1 is MNHEY and CDR2 is SMNVEV in the germline V gene (reference sequence). J gave up 6 bases and V 5 bases, and 9 bases lay outside the gene matches. There are 16 residues in the CDR3. CDR3 DNA: TGTGCCAGCAGTCCCACTTCTAGCGGGAGAGCCGGGGAGCTGTTTTTT. It specifies CASSPTSSGRAGELFF.